These 5 T cell receptor beta chains originate from one sample sequenced in a study of immune evolution from preneoplasia to lung adenocarcinoma. Profiled with immunoSEQ multiplex PCR; TCRdb holds only in-frame clones, not every one. The top ten clones hold 2.3% of a sample with about 9,600 clones, 90% of them seen once. Sequenced: FFPE invasive lung adenocarcinoma tissue. These receptors were obtained from a person aged 65 to 85 with invasive lung adenocarcinoma.

The chain combines TRBV27 with TRBJ2-7, with TRBD1 matching over 11 bases. The CDR3 is 16 residues long. V shed 3 bases and J 4 bases; nucleotides not matched to a gene: 8. CDR1 and CDR2 (germline): MNHEY, SMNVEV (reference sequence). CDR3: CASSFGDGTGGYEQYF. CDR3 DNA sequence: TGTGCCAGCAGTTTCGGTGACGGGACAGGGGGTTACGAGCAGTACTTC.

The sample holds one count of this clone. The chain recombines TRBV1 with TRBJ2-3; the table's D call, TRBD2, has no DNA check behind it. TRBV1 constitutes a pseudogene. The CDR3 covers 17 residues. The CDR3 nucleotides are TGCACCAGCAGCCAACTAGCGGGGGGGCTCAGCACAGATACGCAGTATTTT. Translated, it gives CTSSQLAGGLSTDTQYF.

The chain combines TRBV15 with TRBJ1-5; the D gene is possibly TRBD1 (5 bases). Trimming took 4 bases from V and 8 from J, leaving 15 bases between them. The CDR3 length is 14 residues. From germline, CDR1 is LNHNV and CDR2 YYDKDF (reference sequence). The CDR3 is CATSTINRIKPQHF. The CDR3 DNA follows: TGTGCCACCAGCACAATAAACAGGATTAAGCCCCAGCATTTT.

This chain uses TRBV6-6 with TRBJ2-7, with 9 bases that match TRBD1. V was pared by 2 bases and J by 6 bases, with 5 bases of the junction left unmatched. The V gene's germline CDR1 is MNHNY and CDR2 SVGAGI (reference sequence). This CDR3 has 14 amino acids. As DNA, the CDR3 is TGTGCCAGCAGTTACGACAGGGGGGGTGGCGAGCAGTACTTC. The encoded protein is CASSYDRGGGEQYF.

The J gene is TRBJ2-3, the V gene TRBV7-3; 8 bases line up with TRBD1. The ends lost 4 bases at V and 4 bases at J; junction bases unmatched: 4. There are 14 residues in the CDR3. Per the germline V gene, CDR1 is SGHTA and CDR2 is FQGTGA. In nucleotides, the CDR3 is TGTGCCAGCAGCTCATCAGGGGGCCCAGATACGCAGTATTTT. Translation gives CASSSSGGPDTQYF.